The clone carrying this T cell receptor beta chain was seen a few times. Antigen specificity is unknown. This table comes from immunoSEQ multiplex PCR, and its TCRdb copy is limited to in-frame clones, with some not included. The data contain tens of thousands of clones, 70% to 90% of them singletons. This CDR3 is 16 amino acids long. Trimming stripped 6 bases from V and 0 bases from J, with 15 bases between. Germline V CDR1 and CDR2: MDHEN, SYDVKM. This sample is part of a study of OX40 agonist ivuxolimab in advanced cancers. Study in general: Given to patients was ivuxolimab, an agonistic anti-OX40 (CD134) antibody. Each dose-escalation patient presented with hepatocellular carcinoma, melanoma, renal cell or head and neck cancer.

The study's findings and limits: CD8+ T cells averaged more expanded clones than CD4+.

J is TRBJ2-4 and V is TRBV28; a possible D gene is TRBD2 (5 bases). The sequencing used CD4+ or CD8+ T cells sorted from blood, collected in a trial of the OX40 agonist ivuxolimab. The receptor was isolated from an adult with an advanced solid tumor such as melanoma, head and neck, liver or kidney cancer. The CDR3 bases are TGTGCCAGCAGCCCCAAACCGGGGATAGCCAAAAACATTCAGTACTTC. Translating it yields CASSPKPGIAKNIQYF.